The present TCR beta chain was sequenced within a study of cytomegalovirus exposure and HLA in healthy donors. The primer mix had 60 Vbeta and 13 Jbeta primers. Profiled with immunoSEQ multiplex PCR; TCRdb holds only in-frame clones, not every one. The sample yields over 75,000 clones, around 84% seen once. The germline V gene encodes CDR1 LNHNV and CDR2 YYDKDF (reference sequence). The CDR3 sequence is 16 residues long. Trimming cost V 0 bases and J 1 base, with 12 bases left between them. This sequence joins TRBV15 and TRBJ1-1; TRBD1 might be the D (5 bases). Input material: PBMCs. This TCR was recovered from a woman between 45 and 65 years old in good health and CMV-seronegative. CDR3 in amino acids: CATSRDGGASNTEAFF. The CDR3 DNA is TGTGCCACCAGCAGAGATGGAGGGGCCTCGAACACTGAAGCTTTCTTT.